This T cell receptor beta chain came from a study of cytomegalovirus exposure and HLA in healthy donors. PCR involved 60 Vbeta and 13 Jbeta primers. Profiled with immunoSEQ multiplex PCR; TCRdb holds only in-frame clones, not every one. The sample lists under 200,000 clones; roughly 70% were seen once. Per the germline V gene, CDR1 is SNHLY and CDR2 is FYNNEI. This CDR3 has 14 amino acids. V was shortened by 7 bases and J by 8 bases, with 20 bases between the two germline ends. Study-level points and caveats: A later analysis found that most CMV-associated TCR beta chains appeared HLA-restricted. HLA alleles were associated with fewer than 20,000 TCR beta sequences in a later analysis at 0.05 false discovery rate.

To note about this clone: Its antigen is not identified.

The TCR was taken from a woman between 45 and 60 years old in good health and CMV-seropositive. Sequencing used PBMCs. V is TRBV2 and J is TRBJ1-2, with D perhaps matching TRBD1 (5 bases). CDR3 region: CASTPGLKAEGYTF. The CDR3 DNA follows: TGTGCCAGCACCCCGGGACTCAAGGCGGAAGGCTACACCTTC.